A selection of T cell receptor beta chains follows, all from one sample in a study of T cells after yellow fever vaccination. Each CDR3 protein gets one entry after TCRdb re-called the 5' RACE reads with MiXCR. This sample has just under 600,000 distinct CDR3 sequences; about 14% occur once, and the top ten carry roughly 13%. The sequences come from PBMCs, collected on the day of the yellow fever booster vaccination. These receptors were taken from a young man who received the YFV17D yellow fever vaccine. The CDR3 runs from the conserved cysteine through the conserved F or W. The order of the fields is V gene, clone size, CDR3 length, J gene, D gene, CDR3 DNA, CDR3 protein. D genes are given only for firm matches. The size entry is marked missing in some rows and otherwise reads once, few, many or a size class.

>TRBV14|few|12|TRBJ2-1|TRBD1
TGTGCCAGCAGTCAACAGGGGTTTGAGCAGTTCTTC
CASSQQGFEQFF
>TRBV25-1|-|16|TRBJ2-2|-
TGTGCCAGCAGTGCCCCGGGGACGCCCCCGGCCGGGGAGCTGTTTTTT
CASSAPGTPPAGELFF
>TRBV20-1|few|15|TRBJ2-7|TRBD2
TGCAGTGCTAGAGATCCGGGACTAGCCGGGTACGAGCAGTACTTC
CSARDPGLAGYEQYF
>TRBV7-2|-|17|TRBJ1-4|TRBD1
TGTGCCAGCAGCCCAGCGGGCAGGGGGCGTACTAATGAAAAACTGTTTTTT
CASSPAGRGRTNEKLFF
>TRBV19|few|17|TRBJ2-1|TRBD2
TGTGCCAGTACCGGGACTAGCGGGAGACAGTCCTACAATGAGCAGTTCTTC
CASTGTSGRQSYNEQFF
>TRBV15|few|16|TRBJ1-3|-
TGTGCCACCAGAGGAGGGCCAGGCTATACTGGAAACACCATATATTTT
CATRGGPGYTGNTIYF
>TRBV29-1|-|15|TRBJ2-1|TRBD1
TGCAGCGTTGGGGCCCAGGGGGCCTCTCTCAATGAGCAGTTCTTC
CSVGAQGASLNEQFF
>TRBV24-1|-|14|TRBJ2-3|TRBD2
TGTGCCACCAGTGTCACTAGCGGAGGGGATACGCAGTATTTT
CATSVTSGGDTQYF
>TRBV7-2|few|14|TRBJ2-7|-
TGTGCCAGCAGCTTAGGGGCGGGACAATACGAGCAGTACTTC
CASSLGAGQYEQYF
>TRBV2|-|18|TRBJ2-3|TRBD2
TGTGCCATCTGTTTATCGGCTAGCGGGAGGCAAAGCACAGATACGCAGTATTTT
CAICLSASGRQSTDTQYF
>TRBV9|-|15|TRBJ1-6|-
TGTGCCAGCAGCCCATCAGGAGGGTCTAATTCACCCCTCCACTTT
CASSPSGGSNSPLHF
>TRBV5-1|-|16|TRBJ2-3|-
TGCGCCAGCAGCTTGTTGGCGGGAACTAGCACAGATACGCAGTATTTT
CASSLLAGTSTDTQYF
>TRBV29-1|-|14|TRBJ2-7|-
TGCAGCGTTACATTAGCGCCGAACCCCGGTAAGCAGTACTTC
CSVTLAPNPGKQYF
>TRBV7-2|-|15|TRBJ1-5|TRBD1
TGTGCCAGCAGCATCCGGACAGGGGCCGTTCAGCCCCAGCATTTT
CASSIRTGAVQPQHF
>TRBV6-2/TRBV6-3|-|15|TRBJ2-2|-
TGTGCCAGCAGTGGCCGGGCCGCGGCGATCGGGGAGCTGTTTTTT
CASSGRAAAIGELFF
>TRBV4-3|-|13|TRBJ2-1|TRBD1
TGCGCCAGTAAAGATTTGGACAGGGGCTACCAGTTCTTC
CASKDLDRGYQFF
>TRBV20-1|-|12|TRBJ1-2|-
TGCAGTGCTGGTCCGGCGGACTATGGCTACACCTTC
CSAGPADYGYTF
>TRBV29-1|many|14|TRBJ2-3|-
TGCAGCGTCCATTCGAGGTCCGGCACAGATACGCAGTATTTT
CSVHSRSGTDTQYF
>TRBV20-1|-|14|TRBJ2-7|TRBD1
TGCAGTGCTGCCGGGACAGGGTACACCTACGAGCAGTACTTC
CSAAGTGYTYEQYF
>TRBV4-3|-|15|TRBJ2-3|-
TGCGCCAGCAGCCTGACAGGAGTAGGGAGAGATACGCAGTATTTT
CASSLTGVGRDTQYF
>TRBV28|-|18|TRBJ2-7|-
TGTGCCAGCAGTTTTTCTCTTAACACTGGACTACGGACCTACGAGCAGTACTTC
CASSFSLNTGLRTYEQYF
>TRBV27|-|15|TRBJ1-1|-
TGTGCCAGCAGGGCCGGGGGTCTAGGGGACACTGAAGCTTTCTTT
CASRAGGLGDTEAFF
>TRBV20-1|-|15|TRBJ2-1|TRBD2
TGCAGTGCTAGAGATCCACTAGCGGGAGGCGGGGAGCAGTTCTTC
CSARDPLAGGGEQFF
>TRBV7-2|few|17|TRBJ2-1|-
TGTGCCAGCAGCTTAGGATCCGCGGGCCATAGGGGAAATGAGCAGTTCTTC
CASSLGSAGHRGNEQFF
>TRBV27|-|14|TRBJ1-1|TRBD1
TGTGCCAGCATTAGGACAGGTTCTAACACTGAAGCTTTCTTT
CASIRTGSNTEAFF
>TRBV9|few|15|TRBJ1-4|-
TGTGCCAGCAGTTCCTCCGGTAGGGTTAATGAAAAACTGTTTTTT
CASSSSGRVNEKLFF
>TRBV24-1|-|15|TRBJ2-1|TRBD2
TGTGCCACCAGTGATGCGGGAGGGCCTTTAAATGAGCAGTTCTTC
CATSDAGGPLNEQFF
>TRBV12-3/TRBV12-4|-|13|TRBJ2-7|-
TGTGCCAGCAGTTTTCAGGGACAAATTGGGCAGTACTTC
CASSFQGQIGQYF
>TRBV7-2|-|13|TRBJ1-5|-
TGTGCCAGCAGCTTAGAGACAGGATGGTCCCAGCATTTT
CASSLETGWSQHF
>TRBV19|-|14|TRBJ1-5|-
TGTGCCAGTAGTAATCAGCAAGGGAGTCAGCCCCAGCATTTT
CASSNQQGSQPQHF
>TRBV4-3|-|16|TRBJ2-2|-
TGCGCCAGCTCCAAAACCGTGGCCTCCAAGGGCGGGGAGCTGTTTTTT
CASSKTVASKGGELFF
>TRBV20-1|-|12|TRBJ2-5|TRBD2
TGCAGTGCTTGGACTAGCTTGGAGACCCAGTACTTC
CSAWTSLETQYF
>TRBV29-1|-|14|TRBJ1-3|TRBD1
TGCAGCGTTGGTGACAGGGCTAATGGAAACACCATATATTTT
CSVGDRANGNTIYF
>TRBV5-1|few|14|TRBJ2-3|-
TGCGCCAGCAGCCAGAGAAGTACTTTAGATACGCAGTATTTT
CASSQRSTLDTQYF
>TRBV19|once|17|TRBJ2-5|-
TGTGCCAGTAGTATATCCGGGATTGGGTCGCCCCAAGAGACCCAGTACTTC
CASSISGIGSPQETQYF
>TRBV3-1|many|15|TRBJ2-4|-
TGTGCCAGCAGCCAAGATAGCCAGGGTAGAAACATTCAGTACTTC
CASSQDSQGRNIQYF
>TRBV10-3|-|13|TRBJ2-1|TRBD1
TGTGCCATCAGTGAGTCGCTCGGACAGGGTCTGTTCTTC
CAISESLGQGLFF